The 29 T cell receptor beta chains presented below share a single source sample, sequenced in a study of CD8 T cells in ankylosing spondylitis. Notes on the study in general: Characteristic, it appeared, of ankylosing spondylitis blood was a TCR beta motif of roughly eight highly homologous variants.

TCRdb fed the 5' RACE reads into MiXCR, producing one record per CDR3 protein. The repertoire includes about 220,000 distinct CDR3 sequences, approximately 7.3% of them detected once, and approximately 15% sits in the top ten. These receptors' antigens are unknown. Sequencing used blood, either unsorted or a sorted T cell fraction (not recorded which). All receptors derive from a male donor with ankylosing spondylitis.

This clonotype occurred many times. The chain uses TRBV7-9 and TRBJ2-1; 7 positions agree with TRBD1. V was clipped by 5 bases and J by 2 bases; unmatched bases: 12. In germline, CDR1 is SEHNR, CDR2 FQNEAQ (reference sequence). The CDR3 totals 17 residues. In nucleotides, the CDR3 is TGTGCCAGCAGCCCACAGGGGTCTACATCGACCTACAATGAGCAGTTCTTC. Its translation: CASSPQGSTSTYNEQFF.

This clonotype was seen many times. CDR3 DNA sequence: TGCAGCGTTGTGCGGGGCCACGAGCAGTACTTC. Residues: CSVVRGHEQYF. The chain joins TRBV29-1 to TRBJ2-7; possible D gene TRBD2, 6 bases. From germline, CDR1 is SQVTM and CDR2 ANQGSEA. Trimming pared 4 bases from V and 5 bases from J, leaving 9 bases between. The CDR3 covers 11 residues.

This clonotype was recorded at least ten times. The V and J genes are TRBV6-2 or TRBV6-3 and TRBJ2-1, with D uncertain. Germline V gene data show CDR1 as MNHEY and CDR2 as SVGEGT. The CDR3 has 15 residues. The V end was cut by 2 bases, the J end by 2 bases, with 10 bases between. For the CDR3, the DNA is TGTGCCAGCAGTTACGGGGTCGACGCCTACAATGAGCAGTTCTTC. Its protein is CASSYGVDAYNEQFF.

This clonotype showed up many times. The chain has TRBV4-1 and TRBJ2-7, with D unresolved. Per germline, CDR1 MGHRA and CDR2 YSYEKL. The V end was cut by 0 bases, the J end by 6 bases, with 18 bases between. The CDR3 has 16 amino acids. CDR3 nucleotide sequence: TGCGCCAGCAGCCAAGATCAGATCTACGTAGATAGCGAGCAGTACTTC. It encodes CASSQDQIYVDSEQYF.

This clonotype was recorded at least ten times. The genes are TRBV4-3 and TRBJ1-2; D not resolved. Germline loops: CDR1 LGHNA, CDR2 YSLEER. Trimming took off 1 base at V and 4 bases at J, with 19 bases between the two ends. The CDR3 runs 17 residues. The CDR3 loop is CASSQGRYSRDSYGYTF. The CDR3 DNA sequence: TGCGCCAGCAGCCAAGGCCGCTACTCCCGGGATAGCTATGGCTACACCTTC.

This clonotype was counted at least ten times. The CDR3 loop is CASSGASSKRGGGDTQYF. The CDR3, as DNA: TGCGCCAGCAGTGGGGCCTCCAGCAAGCGTGGGGGAGGGGATACGCAGTATTTT. The chain uses TRBV10-1 and TRBJ2-3, with 7 nucleotides matching TRBD2. V dropped 4 bases and J dropped 6; count of bases not matched to a gene: 19. CDR3 length equals 18 residues. Germline V lookup: CDR1 WNHNN, CDR2 SYGVQD (reference sequence).

The rearrangement joins TRBV9 to TRBJ1-2; D ambiguous. V gave up 3 bases and J gave up 7 bases, with 4 bases separating them. This CDR3 contains 10 residues. Per the germline V gene, CDR1 is SGDLS and CDR2 is YYNGEE. For the CDR3, the DNA is TGTGCCAGCAGCGGGTCTGGCTACACCTTC. It yields the protein CASSGSGYTF.

This clonotype was observed many times. The chain uses TRBV6-2 or TRBV6-3 and TRBJ1-2; D ambiguous. The CDR3 spans 13 residues. Germline CDR1 and CDR2: MNHEY and SVGEGT. V lost 2 bases and J lost 9, with 13 bases in between. The CDR3 nucleotides read TGTGCCAGCAGTTACGACACCGGAATGCGCTACACCTTC. It specifies CASSYDTGMRYTF.

There are many counts of this clonotype. This chain uses TRBV6-1 with TRBJ2-7; 7 bases line up with TRBD1. This CDR3 contains 13 residues. The V gene's germline CDR1 is MNHNS and CDR2 SASEGT. The V segment lost 10 bases and the J segment 0 bases; nucleotides outside the gene matches: 6. The CDR3 nucleotides read TGTGCCACCAGACAGGGCTACTCCTACGAGCAGTACTTC. Encoded protein: CATRQGYSYEQYF.

V and J are TRBV5-1 and TRBJ2-2, with 7 bases matching TRBD2. The junction had 10 bases not matched to a gene; V was cut back by 1 base and J by 1 base. The CDR3 loop spans 18 amino acids. Germline V gene data show CDR1 as SGHRS and CDR2 as YFSETQ. CDR3 sequence: CASSLWSGMGLNTGELFF. The CDR3 region has the DNA TGCGCCAGCAGCTTGTGGAGCGGGATGGGGTTGAACACCGGGGAGCTGTTTTTT.

This clonotype has ten or more counts. A junction end diverges from the germline sequence, so it may reflect a read error. This chain connects TRBV7-7 to TRBJ2-5; D might be TRBD1 or TRBD2, each matching 5 bases. Germline CDR1 SSHAT, CDR2 FNYEAQ (reference sequence). The CDR3 sequence is 16 residues long. The CDR3 spells CASSLDAGTFGETQYF. The CDR3, as DNA: TGTGCTAGCAGCTTAGATGCAGGGACCTTTGGGGAGACCCAGTACTTC.

The J gene is TRBJ1-1, the V gene TRBV4-1; tentatively, D is TRBD1 (5 bases). Germline V gene lookup returns CDR1 MGHRA and CDR2 YSYEKL. The CDR3 sequence is 16 residues long. Trimming removed 3 bases at V and 3 bases at J, with 17 bases between. CDR3 loop: CASSHLLGRGDTEAFF. The CDR3 nucleotides read TGCGCCAGCAGCCATCTCCTCGGGCGGGGGGACACTGAAGCTTTCTTT.

This clonotype occurred many times. The chain is built from TRBV5-1 and TRBJ2-7, with 7 positions matching TRBD2. The CDR3 has 14 residues. V lost 4 bases, J lost 4 bases, and 8 bases stayed unmatched. Germline V gene lookup returns CDR1 SGHRS and CDR2 YFSETQ. CDR3 sequence reads: CASSGSGENYEQYF. CDR3 in DNA: TGCGCCAGCAGCGGGAGCGGGGAAAATTACGAGCAGTACTTC.

As concerns this clonotype: One end of the junction varies from germline; a read error may be responsible. The J gene is TRBJ2-7, the V gene TRBV5-1; D is unclear. CDR3 length equals 11 residues. Germline V lookup: CDR1 SGHRS, CDR2 YFSETQ. CDR3 sequence reads: CSSSSGYEQYF. The CDR3 nucleotides read TGCTCCAGCAGCTCCGGGTACGAGCAGTACTTC.

This clonotype has at least ten counts. The rearrangement joins TRBV4-3 to TRBJ2-1; D tentatively fits TRBD1 or TRBD2 (5 bases each). Germline V CDR1 and CDR2: LGHNA, YSLEER. The CDR3 has 15 residues. V lost 1 base, J lost 2 bases, and 9 bases lay in between. CDR3: CASSQGTGPYNEQFF. The CDR3 region has the DNA TGCGCCAGCAGCCAAGGAACGGGACCCTACAATGAGCAGTTCTTC.

This clonotype was picked up many times. The CDR3 nucleotides are TGCGCCAGCAGCGCCCGGGACCGACACGAGCAGTACTTC. This codes for CASSARDRHEQYF. The rearrangement links TRBV4-1 to TRBJ2-7, with D perhaps assigned TRBD1 or TRBD2 (5 bases each). Germline lookup yields CDR1 MGHRA and CDR2 YSYEKL. CDR3 size: 13 residues. The germline V and J ends were trimmed by 5 bases and 5 bases, with 13 bases remaining between them.

This clonotype was counted only a few times. V is TRBV30 and J is TRBJ1-5; D may be TRBD1 (5 bases). Trimming cost V 8 bases and J 3 bases, with 14 bases left between them. The CDR3 has 13 residues. The germline V gene has CDR1 GTSNPN and CDR2 SVGIG (reference sequence). The CDR3 bases are TGTGCCGGACGGGCAGGGTACAATCAGCCCCAGCATTTT. Translation: CAGRAGYNQPQHF. The complete variable domain, with remaining parts taken from reference TRBV30 and TRBJ1-5, reads SQTIHQWPATLVQPVGSPLSLECTVEGTSNPNLYWYRQAAGRGLQLLFYSVGIGQISSEVPQNLSASRPQDRQFILSSKKLLLSDSGFYLCAGRAGYNQPQHFGDGTRLSIL.

The chain couples TRBV12-3 or TRBV12-4 to TRBJ2-1; maybe TRBD2 (5 bases). This CDR3 region has 14 residues. The germline V and J ends were trimmed by 3 bases and 4 bases, with 10 bases remaining between them. The CDR3 nucleotides are TGTGCCAGCAGTTTTGTGAGGGTTTACAATGAGCAGTTCTTC. This codes for CASSFVRVYNEQFF.

This clonotype has ten or more counts. V and J are TRBV7-3 and TRBJ2-1; 9 nucleotides match TRBD1. CDR3 size: 14 residues. Losses at the gene ends were 8 bases for V and 4 bases for J; bases not matched to a gene: 6. CDR1 SGHTA and CDR2 FQGTGA come from the germline V gene. Here the CDR3 reads CASLGTGHYNEQFF. The DNA for the CDR3 is TGTGCCAGCCTAGGGACAGGGCATTACAATGAGCAGTTCTTC.

This clonotype was recorded many times. The chain recombines TRBV5-1 with TRBJ2-7; TRBD2 might be the D (5 bases). The CDR3 loop spans 13 amino acids. The germline CDR1 and CDR2 sequences are SGHRS and YFSETQ. V lost 0 bases to trimming and J lost 3 bases, with 7 bases between them. CDR3 in amino acids: CASSLGRDYEQYF. The CDR3 DNA reads as TGCGCCAGCAGCTTGGGACGGGACTACGAGCAGTACTTC.

This rearrangement joins TRBV30 to TRBJ1-2, with D unresolved. V shed 3 bases and J shed 4 bases, with 9 bases lying between them. Looked up from germline, CDR1 is GTSNPN and CDR2 is SVGIG (reference sequence). The CDR3 is made up of 12 amino acids. The CDR3 nucleotides are TGTGCCTGGAGGGGAGGGCTCTATGGCTACACCTTC. Translating it yields CAWRGGLYGYTF.

This clonotype was detected many times. The chain couples TRBV9 to TRBJ1-4; TRBD1 is a possible D gene (6 bases). CDR1 is SGDLS, CDR2 YYNGEE, per germline. V lost 3 bases to trimming and J lost 5 bases, with 17 bases between them. This CDR3 is 16 amino acids long. CDR3 bases: TGTGCCAGCAGCGCCGGAGGGGGGCTCCAAAATGAAAAACTGTTTTTT. It yields the protein CASSAGGGLQNEKLFF.

This clonotype turned up a few times. V usage is TRBV5-1 and J usage is TRBJ2-2; 12 bases are a match to TRBD2. The CDR3 length is 17 residues. Germline V lookup: CDR1 SGHRS, CDR2 YFSETQ. V dropped 1 base and J dropped 7; count of bases not matched to a gene: 8. CDR3 loop: CASSLSPSGRAVGELFF. CDR3 sequence (DNA): TGCGCCAGCAGCTTGTCCCCTAGCGGGAGGGCCGTCGGGGAGCTGTTTTTT.

This clonotype was counted at least ten times. The chain has TRBV6-2 or TRBV6-3 and TRBJ2-1, with 8 positions matching TRBD1. The CDR3 sequence is 12 residues long. Germline CDR1 MNHEY, CDR2 SVGEGT. Unmatched junction bases numbered 7, after V lost 4 bases and J lost 14 bases. This CDR3 reads CASSSHGQGKFF. CDR3 in DNA: TGTGCCAGCAGTTCACACGGACAGGGAAAGTTCTTC.

This clonotype was picked up many times. The J gene is TRBJ1-6, the V gene TRBV6-1, with D perhaps matching TRBD1 (5 bases). Between the trimmed V and J ends, which lost 8 bases and 4 bases, there was a span of 12 bases. The CDR3 has 14 residues. Germline V gene data show CDR1 as MNHNS and CDR2 as SASEGT. CDR3 nucleotide sequence: TGTGCCAGCCGTCGGGGGAATTATAATTCACCCCTCCACTTT. It translates to CASRRGNYNSPLHF.

The chain employs TRBV7-2 and TRBJ2-5; weak D call: TRBD2 (6 bases). Trimming removed 0 bases at V and 7 bases at J, with 12 bases between. CDR1 and CDR2 from the germline V gene are SGHTA and FQGNSA. The CDR3 has 14 amino acids. The CDR3 coding sequence is TGTGCCAGCAGCTTAGCGCTCCCCGGGGGGACCCAGTACTTC. Translated: CASSLALPGGTQYF.

This clonotype has at least ten counts. The chain uses TRBV27 and TRBJ2-2, with D hard to call. V dropped 6 bases and J dropped 3 bases, with 14 bases sitting between them. Germline V gives CDR1 MNHEY, CDR2 SMNVEV (reference sequence). This CDR3 contains 15 residues. The CDR3 nucleotides are TGTGCCAGCAGCTACAGCCTCAGTTACACCGGGGAGCTGTTTTTT. Translation gives CASSYSLSYTGELFF.

This clonotype was detected ten times or more. The chain carries TRBV11-2 and TRBJ2-6; 7 bases align to TRBD1. Looked up from germline, CDR1 is SGHAT and CDR2 is FQNNGV. The CDR3 contains 18 residues. The trim removed 5 bases at V and 1 base at J, leaving 11 bases unmatched. The CDR3 DNA sequence: TGTGCCAGCAGCGAACGGTTGGGACAGTTTTCTGGGGCCAACGTCCTGACTTTC. Its translation: CASSERLGQFSGANVLTF.

This clonotype was recorded many times. J is TRBJ2-1 and V is TRBV14; 7 nucleotides align to TRBD2. Germline trimming cut 4 bases from V and 0 bases from J; bases unmatched to any gene: 6. CDR3 length equals 16 residues. CDR1 is SGHDN, CDR2 FVKESK, per germline. CDR3 coding DNA: TGTGCCAGCAGCCGAAGGTGGACTAGCTCCTACAATGAGCAGTTCTTC. Translating gives CASSRRWTSSYNEQFF.